Listed below are T cell receptor beta chains from one sample, sequenced in a study of cytomegalovirus exposure and HLA in healthy donors. The table came from immunoSEQ multiplex PCR; TCRdb's copy has only in-frame clones and leaves some out. In the table there are under 150,000 clones, 81% of which are singletons. Specimen: PBMCs. Receptor source: a man aged 18 to 30 in good health and CMV-seronegative. Both conserved end residues are part of each CDR3. A D gene is named only where the DNA matches it firmly. Size tells how often a clone was seen (once, few, many) or the class of an expanded clone, and some rows leave it out.

clone_size j_call v_call d_call cdr3_nt cdr3_aa
NA TRBJ1-5 TRBV6-5 NA TGTGCCAGCAGTTTGTCTCCGGGGAGCAATCAGCCCCAGCATTTT CASSLSPGSNQPQHF
NA TRBJ1-2 TRBV27 NA TGTGCCAGCAGTTCCGGGACTTCCTATGGCTACACCTTC CASSSGTSYGYTF
NA TRBJ1-1 TRBV11-3 NA TGTGCCAGCAGCCTCACGACTACCCGGGTGAACACTGAAGCTTTCTTT CASSLTTTRVNTEAFF
NA TRBJ1-2 TRBV4-1 TRBD1 TGCGCCAGCAGCCAAGTCGGACAGGGACTCTATGGCTACACCTTC CASSQVGQGLYGYTF
NA TRBJ1-5 TRBV10-3 NA TGTGCCAGCCGGAAGGGGAGCAATCAGCCCCAGCATTTT CASRKGSNQPQHF
NA TRBJ1-1 TRBV12-5 NA TGTGCTAGTGGTTTACAGGGTAGCATGAACACTGAAGCTTTCTTT CASGLQGSMNTEAFF
NA TRBJ1-4 TRBV6-4 NA TGTGCCAGCTCTAGATGGGATGAAAAACTGTTTTTT CASSRWDEKLFF
NA TRBJ2-3 TRBV5-1 NA TGCGCCAGCAGCTCTACACTAGGGCCACCCCTGGATACGCAGTATTTT CASSSTLGPPLDTQYF
NA TRBJ2-5 TRBV29-1 NA TGCAGCGTTGCCGTGCAAGAGACCCAGTACTTC CSVAVQETQYF
NA TRBJ2-2 TRBV7-7 NA TGTGCCAGCAGCTTAGCCGGGACCGGGGAGCTGTTTTTT CASSLAGTGELFF
NA TRBJ2-7 TRBV2 NA TGTGCCAGGGGGACTTCCAGCTCCTACGAGCAGTACTTC CARGTSSSYEQYF
NA TRBJ2-1 TRBV7-9 TRBD2 TGTGCCAGCAGCTTAAGGCTAGCGGGGGGGCCTGATGAGCAGTTCTTC CASSLRLAGGPDEQFF
NA TRBJ1-1 TRBV30 NA TGTGCCTGGAGTGTAGCAGGTGTAATCGTAGGCGACACTGAAGCTTTCTTT CAWSVAGVIVGDTEAFF
few TRBJ1-2 TRBV5-6 NA TGTGCCAGCAGCTTGGCATCGGTGAACTATGGCTACACCTTC CASSLASVNYGYTF
NA TRBJ1-3 TRBV6-1 TRBD1 TGTGCCAGCAGCGAAGGCTCCAGGGGGCCGGGAAACACCATATATTTT CASSEGSRGPGNTIYF
NA TRBJ2-3 TRBV15 TRBD2 TGTGCCACCAGGAAAGCGGGACGACCAGATACGCAGTATTTT CATRKAGRPDTQYF
NA TRBJ1-1 TRBV28 NA TGTGCCAGCAGTTCGACGGGACACACGAACACTGAAGCTTTCTTT CASSSTGHTNTEAFF
NA TRBJ2-1 TRBV4-1 NA TGCGCCAGCAGCCAACCCGTAAGGAGATCCTACAATGAGCAGTTCTTC CASSQPVRRSYNEQFF
NA TRBJ2-7 TRBV10-3 TRBD2 TGTGCCATCAGTGGGGACTACTACGAGCAGTACTTC CAISGDYYEQYF
NA TRBJ2-3 TRBV14 NA TGTGCCAGCAGCCAAGAGGTTATTACTACAGATACGCAGTATTTT CASSQEVITTDTQYF
NA TRBJ2-3 TRBV2 TRBD2 TGTGCCAGCAGTGTGCTAGCGGGGATCACAGATACGCAGTATTTT CASSVLAGITDTQYF
NA TRBJ1-5 TRBV15 NA TGTGCCACCAGCAGAGATAATAGGAGGAGCAATCAGCCCCAGCATTTT CATSRDNRRSNQPQHF
once TRBJ1-5 TRBV5-1 NA TGCGCCAGCAGCCTTAGATCAAATCAGCCCCAGCATTTT CASSLRSNQPQHF
NA TRBJ1-4 TRBV5-6 NA TGTGCCAGCAGCCACCACCAGGGCCCTCTTAATGAAAAACTGTTTTTT CASSHHQGPLNEKLFF
NA TRBJ2-5 TRBV4-3 TRBD2 TGCGCCAGCAGCCAAGGACTAGCGGGGGGCCAATTAGAGACCCAGTACTTC CASSQGLAGGQLETQYF
NA TRBJ2-3 TRBV7-9 NA TGTGCCAGCAGCTCCGTATTCACAGATACGCAGTATTTT CASSSVFTDTQYF
NA TRBJ1-2 TRBV19 NA TGTGCCAGTAGAAATTCGGGGGGGAATGGCTACACCTTC CASRNSGGNGYTF
few TRBJ2-7 TRBV4-3 TRBD1 TGCGCCAGCAGCGCGGACAGGGGCTCCTACGAGCAGTACTTC CASSADRGSYEQYF
NA TRBJ1-1 TRBV4-1 NA TGCGCCAGCAGCCAATTACCGACGGGTGTAACTGAAGCTTTCTTT CASSQLPTGVTEAFF
NA TRBJ1-2 TRBV10-3 TRBD1 TGTGCCATCAAAACCATCGGCGGAGGGGGCGGCTACACCTTC CAIKTIGGGGGYTF
NA TRBJ2-5 TRBV28 NA TGTGCCAGCAGGTGGAGGGGGCGCGGGGAGACCCAGTACTTC CASRWRGRGETQYF
NA TRBJ1-4 TRBV19 TRBD1 TGTGCCAGTGGACAGGGAGCAACTAATGAAAAACTGTTTTTT CASGQGATNEKLFF